In its sample, the clone carrying this TCR beta chain was seen many times. Hyperthyroidism was newly diagnosed in patients aged 18 to 65 (duration under 2 months). The data were taken from a study of T cells in Graves' hyperthyroidism and ophthalmopathy. RNA transcripts were the template for amplifying TCR beta CDR3 regions. Researchers ran a first-round RT-PCR on the TCR CDR3 using the HTBI primer set. TCRdb reprocessed the multiplex PCR reads with MiXCR, giving one entry per CDR3 protein. The table lists about 280,000 distinct CDR3 sequences, about 25% of them singletons. This CDR3 contains 13 residues. Germline values: CDR1 SQVTM, CDR2 ANQGSEA. Trimming stripped 4 bases from V and 0 bases from J, with 9 bases between.

This TCR derives from a man aged 35 to 55 with Graves' hyperthyroidism that later progressed to Graves' ophthalmopathy. The sequenced material came from blood. The V call is TRBV29-1, the J call TRBJ2-5; TRBD1 is a possible D gene (5 bases). DNA for the CDR3: TGCAGCGTTGTGGGGCCAGACCAAGAGACCCAGTACTTC. As protein: CSVVGPDQETQYF. The variable domain in full, with the rest retrieved from reference TRBV29-1 and TRBJ2-5, is SAVISQKPSRDICQRGTSLTIQCQVDSQVTMMFWYRQQPGQSLTLIATANQGSEATYESGFVIDKFPISRPNLTFSTLTVSNMSPEDSSIYLCSVVGPDQETQYFGPGTRLLVL.